This T cell receptor (beta chain) appears in the sequencing data of a study of lymphopenia after photon versus proton radiotherapy. Study-wide points: A bigger post-nadir fall in TCR diversity correlated inversely with survival time in deceased patients. Authors raise, but do not show, better survival with proton therapy. After lymphocyte nadir, photon-treated repertoires showed oligoclonal expansion, especially CD8+ Temra.

This clone has only one observation. Its matching antigen is unknown. Clones were read by immunoSEQ multiplex PCR, and TCRdb kept only the in-frame ones, dropping some. This table has approximately 7,200 clones, around nine tenths appearing once. V lost 3 bases and J lost 0, with 8 bases in between. Germline V gives CDR1 LNHNV, CDR2 YYDKDF (reference sequence). The CDR3 extends over 14 amino acids. This chain uses TRBV15 with TRBJ1-1, with a possible D match to TRBD1 (5 bases). The receptor comes from an older woman with pancreatic cancer. The sequences come from peripheral blood, collected from a patient treated with photon-based radiotherapy. DNA for the CDR3: TGTGCCACCAGCAGGGGACTAATGAACACTGAAGCTTTCTTT. Encoded protein: CATSRGLMNTEAFF.